The entry below gives a single T cell receptor (beta chain) sequence along with its context. Its antigen is unidentified. TCRdb recomputed calls from the 5' RACE reads with MiXCR, one row per CDR3 protein. The table records approximately 190,000 distinct CDR3 sequences, roughly 15% of them present only once. CDR1 and CDR2 (germline): SGDLS, YYNGEE. V lost 0 bases and J lost 1, with 10 bases in between. The CDR3 loop spans 15 amino acids. This record comes from a study of identical twins. General observations from the study: Abundant beta clonotypes from cord blood bore fewer insertions; memory repertoires lacked this pattern.

A further study also used this sample, focusing on T cells expressing NK-cell markers.

The TCR comes from a woman between 18 and 30 years old in good health. This chain connects TRBV9 to TRBJ1-1; no clear D gene. The sample comprised CD8+ T cells sorted from blood. CDR3 nucleotides: TGTGCCAGCAGCGTAGTCGGGCCAGGGAACACTGAAGCTTTCTTT. Translating it yields CASSVVGPGNTEAFF.